Listed below are T cell receptor beta chains from one sample, sequenced in a study of CD8+CD57+ T cells in acquired aplastic anemia. TCRdb re-called the reads through MiXCR, storing one row per CDR3 protein. The sample carries fewer than 200,000 distinct CDR3 sequences, 55% to 70% recorded once. Input material: sorted CD4+, CD8+, or CD8+CD57+ T cells (not recorded which) from PBMCs. These TCRs come from a human donor in good health. CDR3s leave out the opening cysteine and the closing phenylalanine or tryptophan. Expanded clones are given a class, and other clones once, few, many or no size at all.

TRBJ2-1 | 12 | TRBV2 | NA | ASLRASSSDEQF
TRBJ1-1 | 6 | TRBV2 | NA | ASSDDL
TRBJ2-1 | 12 | TRBV20-1 | NA | SAGDRGTYNEQF
TRBJ1-3 | 13 | TRBV5-5 | NA | ASSSYTGGPNTIY
TRBJ2-1 | 9 | TRBV19 | NA | ASSIANEQF
TRBJ2-6 | 15 | TRBV11-2 | many | ASSPILGAGGANVLT
TRBJ2-2 | 13 | TRBV28 | NA | ASSLAGADTGELF
TRBJ2-7 | 12 | TRBV2 | NA | ASSEYPGGREQY
TRBJ2-1 | 12 | TRBV20-1 | few | SASEGLGYNEQF
TRBJ2-7 | 12 | TRBV20-1 | NA | SASIRGVDYEQY
TRBJ2-3 | 13 | TRBV20-1 | NA | SARGPGHITDTQY
TRBJ2-3 | 13 | TRBV20-1 | NA | SALGLFTPTDTQY
TRBJ1-3 | 15 | TRBV4-1 | many | ASSHPTGTYSGNTIY
TRBJ2-2 | 10 | TRBV24-1 | NA | ATSDSPGELF
TRBJ1-2 | 11 | TRBV27 | NA | ASTMTPNYGYT
TRBJ2-5 | 13 | TRBV24-1 | NA | ATSDSGRNQETQY
TRBJ2-5 | 12 | TRBV5-1 | NA | ASSSGLIQETQY
TRBJ1-2 | 9 | TRBV6-5 | many | ASSQGVGYT
TRBJ2-7 | 13 | TRBV7-9 | NA | ASSWAGSHSYEQY
TRBJ1-4 | 14 | TRBV5-5 | NA | ASSLGLQLLNEKLF
TRBJ2-4 | 15 | TRBV3-1 | few | ASSQDKAISGWDIQY
TRBJ2-5 | 14 | TRBV2 | NA | ATSANRGLYQETQY
TRBJ1-6 | 10 | TRBV7-9 | NA | ASSLPNGPKE
TRBJ2-7 | 11 | TRBV10-3 | NA | AIRGQGPYEQY
TRBJ2-7 | 13 | TRBV7-9 | NA | ASSPTDRGKNEQY
TRBJ1-2 | 12 | TRBV6-5 | many | ASSYSGINYGYT
TRBJ2-1 | 13 | TRBV24-1 | NA | ATKGGLAGDNEQF
TRBJ2-7 | 14 | TRBV11-2 | NA | ATRLAGRDALYEQY
TRBJ2-2 | 16 | TRBV12-3/TRBV12-4 | many | ASSFSASTSGRGGELF
TRBJ2-7 | 8 | TRBV2 | NA | ASRLDEQY
TRBJ2-2 | 11 | TRBV7-2 | NA | AVAGARTGELF
TRBJ2-5 | 11 | TRBV5-1 | NA | ASSLPRQETQY
TRBJ2-7 | 12 | TRBV19 | NA | ASSAGTVLYEQY
TRBJ2-1 | 13 | TRBV6-9 | many | ASSPRQGGCDEQF
TRBJ2-3 | 13 | TRBV5-1 | NA | ASSFSGGALDTQY
TRBJ1-2 | 11 | TRBV20-1 | NA | SARVEGNYGYT
TRBJ2-7 | 12 | TRBV20-1 | NA | SARGTGDLYEQY
TRBJ2-3 | 12 | TRBV10-3 | NA | AISANPITDTQY
TRBJ2-2 | 9 | TRBV9 | once | ASSSPGELF
TRBJ2-5 | 11 | TRBV10-2 | NA | ASSAQPQETQY
TRBJ2-2 | 11 | TRBV9 | NA | ASSVSNTGELF
TRBJ2-3 | 11 | TRBV7-8 | NA | ASSLQITDTQY
TRBJ2-7 | 12 | TRBV7-8 | many | ASSFLGGSYEQY
TRBJ1-4 | 13 | TRBV4-2 | many | ASSQLGTTNEKLF
TRBJ2-7 | 12 | TRBV7-2 | few | ASSRRGASYEQY
TRBJ1-3 | 10 | TRBV15 | NA | ATSSPGQGTY
TRBJ1-1 | 11 | TRBV19 | NA | ASSSMSNTEAF
TRBJ1-2 | 10 | TRBV5-1 | once | ASAGSGYGYT
TRBJ2-7 | 15 | TRBV5-1 | NA | ASSSDRAYRRSYEQY
TRBJ2-3 | 8 | TRBV7-9 | NA | AASTDMQY
TRBJ2-2 | 14 | TRBV24-1 | NA | ATSDLESRGTGELS
TRBJ1-6 | 10 | TRBV7-3 | NA | ASREGNSPLH
TRBJ1-1 | 16 | TRBV9 | NA | ASSTLEDRESRRTEAF
TRBJ1-5 | 13 | TRBV6-1 | once | ASSEAGTGSQPQH
TRBJ2-7 | 13 | TRBV9 | NA | ASSVGLAGEDGQY